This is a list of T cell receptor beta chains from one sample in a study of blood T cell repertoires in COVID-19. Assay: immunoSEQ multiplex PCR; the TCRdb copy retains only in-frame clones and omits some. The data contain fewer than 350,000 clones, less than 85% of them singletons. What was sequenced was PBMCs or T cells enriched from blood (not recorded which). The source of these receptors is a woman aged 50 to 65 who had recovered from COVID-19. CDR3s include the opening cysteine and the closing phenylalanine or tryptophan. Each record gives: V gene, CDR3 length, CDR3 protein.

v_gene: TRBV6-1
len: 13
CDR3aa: CASSEDPTKKAFF

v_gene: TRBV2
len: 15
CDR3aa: CASRPLTGGSQPQHF

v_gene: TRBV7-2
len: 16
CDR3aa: CASSPGLAGTTDTQYF

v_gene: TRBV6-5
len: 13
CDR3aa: CASKTGGYNEQFF

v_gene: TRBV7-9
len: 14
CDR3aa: CASSSGTGKYEQYF

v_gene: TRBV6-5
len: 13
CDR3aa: CASRPDRGNGYTF

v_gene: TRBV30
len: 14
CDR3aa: CAWSPGTLYEKLFF

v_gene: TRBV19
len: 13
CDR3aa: CASSIDREYGYTF

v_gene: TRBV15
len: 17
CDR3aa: CATSRDLWRERTGELFF

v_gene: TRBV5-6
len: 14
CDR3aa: CASSLGQGIYEQYF

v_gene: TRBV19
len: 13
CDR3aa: CASSKAGLNTIYF

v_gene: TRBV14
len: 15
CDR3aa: CASSHIAGRSETQYF

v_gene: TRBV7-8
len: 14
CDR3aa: CASIGSGEVYEQYF

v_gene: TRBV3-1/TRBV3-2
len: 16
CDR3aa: CASSLGTGTTNQPQHF

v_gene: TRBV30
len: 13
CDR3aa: CAWRTGMNTEAFF

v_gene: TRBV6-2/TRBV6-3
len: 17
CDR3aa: CASSARDREGLNYGYTF

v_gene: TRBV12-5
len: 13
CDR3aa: CASGPSGADEQFF

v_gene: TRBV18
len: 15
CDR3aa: CASSPRDRGIYEQYF